The 8 T cell receptor beta chains below all came from one sample that was sequenced in a study of T cells in Graves' hyperthyroidism and ophthalmopathy. TCR beta CDR3 sequences were amplified from RNA transcripts. In the first-round RT-PCR of the TCR CDR3, the HTBI primer set was used. TCRdb independently ran MiXCR on the multiplex PCR reads; one entry per CDR3 protein. The sample lists some 300,000 distinct CDR3 sequences; less than 20% were seen once. The sample consisted of blood. The receptors stem from a man in his fifties or sixties with Graves' ophthalmopathy.

This clonotype was observed many times. This chain links TRBV28 with TRBJ2-2, with TRBD2 as a possible D gene (6 bases). The germline V gene has CDR1 MDHEN and CDR2 SYDVKM. V lost 7 bases, J lost 4 bases, and 16 bases lay in between. CDR3 length equals 15 residues. The CDR3 DNA sequence: TGTGCCAGCACCCTGGAGGGGACGGTCACCGGGGAGCTGTTTTTT. The encoded protein is CASTLEGTVTGELFF.

The chain uses TRBV6-5 and TRBJ1-5; 8 positions agree with TRBD1. Trimming at V came to 5 bases and at J to 1 base, leaving 7 bases not matched to a gene. The CDR3 loop spans 16 amino acids. The germline V gene encodes CDR1 MNHEY and CDR2 SVGAGI. The CDR3 sequence: CASSHETGVSNQPQHF. The CDR3 DNA reads as TGTGCCAGCAGTCACGAGACAGGGGTAAGCAATCAGCCCCAGCATTTT.

This clonotype was recorded a few times. The V call is TRBV5-1, the J call TRBJ1-1; 10 positions agree with TRBD1. Germline CDR1 reads SGHRS; CDR2 reads YFSETQ. The CDR3 loop spans 16 amino acids. The J segment lost 4 bases and the V segment lost 4 bases, leaving 10 bases of the junction unmatched. The DNA for the CDR3 is TGCGCCAGCAGCCCTAACCGGGACAGGGGATTCACTGAAGCTTTCTTT. It codes for CASSPNRDRGFTEAFF.

This clonotype was counted at least ten times. The chain uses TRBV12-3 or TRBV12-4 and TRBJ2-1; TRBD2 aligns across 7 bases. V lost 8 bases to trimming and J lost 8 bases; unmatched junction nucleotides: 9. CDR3 length: 13 amino acids. CDR3: CASGRALFHEQFF. CDR3 in DNA: TGTGCCAGCGGGAGGGCCTTATTCCATGAGCAGTTCTTC.

This rearrangement joins TRBV6-2 or TRBV6-3 to TRBJ1-1; tentative D call: TRBD1 (6 bases). The V and J ends lost 4 bases and 5 bases respectively, with 8 bases between them. Germline CDR1 is MNHEY and CDR2 is SVGEGT. The CDR3 has 12 amino acids. CDR3 DNA: TGTGCCAGCAGTTCCGGACAGACTGAAGCTTTCTTT. Translation: CASSSGQTEAFF.

This clonotype has ten or more counts. The chain employs TRBV5-1 and TRBJ2-1, with 7 bases that match TRBD1. The germline V gene encodes CDR1 SGHRS and CDR2 YFSETQ. V lost 2 bases and J lost 6; bases outside the gene matches: 8. This CDR3 comprises 15 residues. CDR3 coding DNA: TGCGCCAGCAGCTTCGCGACAGGGATCCCCAATGAGCAGTTCTTC. This sequence encodes CASSFATGIPNEQFF.

This clonotype has ten or more counts. The J gene is TRBJ2-7, the V gene TRBV20-1; 10 nucleotides agree with TRBD1. Germline V gene data show CDR1 as DFQATT and CDR2 as SNEGSKA (reference sequence). The CDR3 consists of 12 residues. V dropped 5 bases and J dropped 6; count of bases not matched to a gene: 4. The CDR3 DNA follows: TGCAGTGCTCCCGGGACAGGGGTCGAGCAGTACTTC. Its protein product is CSAPGTGVEQYF.

The chain joins TRBV6-1 to TRBJ2-3; D gene ambiguous. V shed 7 bases and J shed 8 bases, with 25 bases lying between them. This CDR3 is built from 16 residues. Germline CDR1 and CDR2: MNHNS and SASEGT. CDR3 loop: CASNSGRTAGRSTQYF. The CDR3 region has the DNA TGTGCCAGCAACTCCGGGCGGACGGCCGGACGTAGTACGCAGTATTTT.